The rows below give T cell receptor beta chains drawn from one sample of a study of OX40 agonist ivuxolimab in advanced cancers. The protocol was immunoSEQ multiplex PCR, while the TCRdb copy is restricted to in-frame clones and leaves out a portion. Counted here are fewer than 70,000 clones, around nine tenths occurring once; the ten biggest clones make up 2% to 2.5%. This specimen was CD4+ or CD8+ T cells sorted from blood, taken in a trial of the OX40 agonist ivuxolimab. Source of these receptors: an adult with an advanced solid tumor such as melanoma, head and neck, liver or kidney cancer. Both conserved end residues are part of each CDR3. The order of the fields is CDR3 DNA, CDR3 protein, J gene, CDR3 length, clone size, V gene, D gene. A D gene is named only where the DNA matches it firmly. Clone size is given for some rows only: seen once, a few or many times, or a class if the clone is expanded.

CDR3 DNA: TGTGCCAGCAGCATAGGGACAGGGTTCTCCTACGAGCAGTACTTC
CDR3 protein: CASSIGTGFSYEQYF
J gene: TRBJ2-7
CDR3 length: 15
clone size: NA
V gene: TRBV7-8
D gene: TRBD1

CDR3 DNA: TGTGCCAGCAGTGAACAAGGAGGGAACACTGAAGCTTTCTTT
CDR3 protein: CASSEQGGNTEAFF
J gene: TRBJ1-1
CDR3 length: 14
clone size: NA
V gene: TRBV2
D gene: NA

CDR3 DNA: TGTGCCAGCAGCCAAGGAGGCGGGCTTAGCTCCTACGAGCAGTACTTC
CDR3 protein: CASSQGGGLSSYEQYF
J gene: TRBJ2-7
CDR3 length: 16
clone size: NA
V gene: TRBV4-2
D gene: NA

CDR3 DNA: TGTGCCAGCAGTACTGGGACTAGCGGGGGGGCCAGGGTGTCCAATGAGCAGTTCTTC
CDR3 protein: CASSTGTSGGARVSNEQFF
J gene: TRBJ2-1
CDR3 length: 19
clone size: NA
V gene: TRBV5-4
D gene: TRBD2

CDR3 DNA: TGTGCCAGCAGCTTTGCGACAACCTACTCTGGAAACACCATATATTTT
CDR3 protein: CASSFATTYSGNTIYF
J gene: TRBJ1-3
CDR3 length: 16
clone size: NA
V gene: TRBV5-5
D gene: NA

CDR3 DNA: TGTGCCAGCAGCGCCCCGAAGAACACCGGGGAGCTGTTTTTT
CDR3 protein: CASSAPKNTGELFF
J gene: TRBJ2-2
CDR3 length: 14
clone size: NA
V gene: TRBV9
D gene: NA

CDR3 DNA: TGTGCCAGCACCACCTCCAATGAGCAGTTCTTC
CDR3 protein: CASTTSNEQFF
J gene: TRBJ2-1
CDR3 length: 11
clone size: NA
V gene: TRBV7-2
D gene: NA

CDR3 DNA: TGTGCCAGCAGCCAGGCCGGGACAGCGTCTGAGCAGTTCTTC
CDR3 protein: CASSQAGTASEQFF
J gene: TRBJ2-1
CDR3 length: 14
clone size: NA
V gene: TRBV14
D gene: TRBD1

CDR3 DNA: TGTGCCAGCAGCGTAACTAGCGGGAGAAATGAGCAGTTCTTC
CDR3 protein: CASSVTSGRNEQFF
J gene: TRBJ2-1
CDR3 length: 14
clone size: NA
V gene: TRBV9
D gene: TRBD2

CDR3 DNA: TGTGCCACCAGCAGCCGCACAGGGTCTCGGCTCGATGAGCAGTTCTTC
CDR3 protein: CATSSRTGSRLDEQFF
J gene: TRBJ2-1
CDR3 length: 16
clone size: NA
V gene: TRBV15
D gene: NA

CDR3 DNA: TGTGCCAGCAGACCTTGGATGGAGGATCAGCCCCAGCATTTT
CDR3 protein: CASRPWMEDQPQHF
J gene: TRBJ1-5
CDR3 length: 14
clone size: NA
V gene: TRBV25-1
D gene: NA

CDR3 DNA: TGTGCCAGCGCTAACTATGGCTACACCTTC
CDR3 protein: CASANYGYTF
J gene: TRBJ1-2
CDR3 length: 10
clone size: NA
V gene: TRBV6-1
D gene: NA

CDR3 DNA: TGCAGCGTTGGCGACCAGGGACTAGCGGGAGTAGGCACAGATACGCAGTATTTT
CDR3 protein: CSVGDQGLAGVGTDTQYF
J gene: TRBJ2-3
CDR3 length: 18
clone size: NA
V gene: TRBV29-1
D gene: TRBD2

CDR3 DNA: TGTGCCAGCAGCTTCGGGACTCGTGGGGAGCTGTTTTTT
CDR3 protein: CASSFGTRGELFF
J gene: TRBJ2-2
CDR3 length: 13
clone size: NA
V gene: TRBV7-9
D gene: NA

CDR3 DNA: TGTGCCATCAGTGAGTCTTCTTCGGGGCCGGGTAGTTATGGCTACACCTTC
CDR3 protein: CAISESSSGPGSYGYTF
J gene: TRBJ1-2
CDR3 length: 17
clone size: NA
V gene: TRBV10-3
D gene: NA

CDR3 DNA: TGTGCCAGCAGCCAAGGCCAGGGAGGAGAAAAACTGTTTTTT
CDR3 protein: CASSQGQGGEKLFF
J gene: TRBJ1-4
CDR3 length: 14
clone size: NA
V gene: TRBV7-6
D gene: NA

CDR3 DNA: TGCGCCAGCAGCCAAGGGGTAGGGGGCGGGCAGTACTTC
CDR3 protein: CASSQGVGGGQYF
J gene: TRBJ2-7
CDR3 length: 13
clone size: NA
V gene: TRBV4-3
D gene: TRBD1

CDR3 DNA: TGCGCCAGCAGCTACCAAAGGGGACAGCACTTTAACTATGGCTACACCTTC
CDR3 protein: CASSYQRGQHFNYGYTF
J gene: TRBJ1-2
CDR3 length: 17
clone size: NA
V gene: TRBV5-1
D gene: TRBD1

CDR3 DNA: TGCAGCGTTGAAATTACACAGGGTCATACGCAGTATTTT
CDR3 protein: CSVEITQGHTQYF
J gene: TRBJ2-3
CDR3 length: 13
clone size: NA
V gene: TRBV29-1
D gene: NA

CDR3 DNA: TGTGCCAGCAGCCTCACCGGGACAGGTGGAGAGACCCAGTACTTC
CDR3 protein: CASSLTGTGGETQYF
J gene: TRBJ2-5
CDR3 length: 15
clone size: NA
V gene: TRBV11-3
D gene: TRBD1

CDR3 DNA: TGTGCCAGCAGCCATAAGGCACTGAATTCACCCCTCCACTTT
CDR3 protein: CASSHKALNSPLHF
J gene: TRBJ1-6
CDR3 length: 14
clone size: many
V gene: TRBV14
D gene: NA

CDR3 DNA: TGTGCCAGCAGCTTAGGAGCGGGGGGACGGACAGATACGCAGTATTTT
CDR3 protein: CASSLGAGGRTDTQYF
J gene: TRBJ2-3
CDR3 length: 16
clone size: NA
V gene: TRBV11-2
D gene: TRBD2

CDR3 DNA: TGTGCCAGTAGTATAGATCAGGCGGGGGGGTTAGCCAAAAACATTCAGTACTTC
CDR3 protein: CASSIDQAGGLAKNIQYF
J gene: TRBJ2-4
CDR3 length: 18
clone size: NA
V gene: TRBV19
D gene: TRBD2

CDR3 DNA: TGTGCCAGCAGCTTAGAGGCGACAGGGGTCTACGAGCAGTACTTC
CDR3 protein: CASSLEATGVYEQYF
J gene: TRBJ2-7
CDR3 length: 15
clone size: NA
V gene: TRBV7-9
D gene: TRBD1

CDR3 DNA: TGTGCCAGCAGTCCCCTGACAGTCAACTATGGCTACACCTTC
CDR3 protein: CASSPLTVNYGYTF
J gene: TRBJ1-2
CDR3 length: 14
clone size: NA
V gene: TRBV6-1
D gene: NA

CDR3 DNA: TGCGCCAGCGACTGGGGGACAGGGGATAATGGCTACACCTTC
CDR3 protein: CASDWGTGDNGYTF
J gene: TRBJ1-2
CDR3 length: 14
clone size: NA
V gene: TRBV5-1
D gene: TRBD1

CDR3 DNA: TGCGCCAGCAGGGGACTAGCGGGAGCCTACGAGCAGTACTTC
CDR3 protein: CASRGLAGAYEQYF
J gene: TRBJ2-7
CDR3 length: 14
clone size: NA
V gene: TRBV10-2
D gene: TRBD2

CDR3 DNA: TGCGCCAGCAGCGCCGGTCAGGGGGCGGGGGAGACCCAGTACTTC
CDR3 protein: CASSAGQGAGETQYF
J gene: TRBJ2-5
CDR3 length: 15
clone size: NA
V gene: TRBV5-1
D gene: TRBD1